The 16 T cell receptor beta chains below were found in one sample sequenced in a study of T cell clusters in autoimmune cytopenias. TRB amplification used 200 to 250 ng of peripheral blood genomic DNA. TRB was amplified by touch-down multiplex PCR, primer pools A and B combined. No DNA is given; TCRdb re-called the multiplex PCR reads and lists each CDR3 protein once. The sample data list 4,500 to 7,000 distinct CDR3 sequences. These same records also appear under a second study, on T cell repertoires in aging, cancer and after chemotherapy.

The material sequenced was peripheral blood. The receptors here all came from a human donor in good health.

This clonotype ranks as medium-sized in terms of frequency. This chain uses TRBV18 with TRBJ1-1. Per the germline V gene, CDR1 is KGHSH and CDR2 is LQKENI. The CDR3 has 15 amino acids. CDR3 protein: CASSPGGWQNTEAFF.

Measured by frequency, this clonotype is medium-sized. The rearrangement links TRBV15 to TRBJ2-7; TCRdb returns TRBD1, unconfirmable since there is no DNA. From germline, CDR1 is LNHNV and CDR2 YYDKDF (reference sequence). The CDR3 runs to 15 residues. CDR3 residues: CATSRPPLGSGEQYF. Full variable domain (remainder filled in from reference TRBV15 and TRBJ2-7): DAMVIQNPRYQVTQFGKPVTLSCSQTLNHNVMYWYQQKSSQAPKLLFHYYDKDFNNEADTPDNFQSRRPNTSFCFLDIRSPGLGDTAMYLCATSRPPLGSGEQYFGPGTRLTVT.

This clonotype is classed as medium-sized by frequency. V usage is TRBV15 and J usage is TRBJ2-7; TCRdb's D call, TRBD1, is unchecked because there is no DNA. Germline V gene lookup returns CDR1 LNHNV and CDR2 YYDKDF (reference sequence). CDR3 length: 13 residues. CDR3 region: CASRGTGAYEQYF.

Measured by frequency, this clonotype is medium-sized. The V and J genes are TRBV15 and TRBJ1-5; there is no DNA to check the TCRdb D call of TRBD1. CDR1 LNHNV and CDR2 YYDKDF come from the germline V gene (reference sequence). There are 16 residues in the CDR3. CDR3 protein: CATSREGGGGNQPQHF.

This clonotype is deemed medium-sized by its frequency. This chain's CDR3 is CASSIVPLAGTGGKVFTGELFF. This rearrangement joins TRBV19 to TRBJ2-2; TCRdb's D call of TRBD1 is untestable without DNA. The CDR3 is 22 residues long. Germline CDR1 and CDR2: LNHDA and SQIVND (reference sequence). The whole variable domain, remainder taken from reference TRBV19 and TRBJ2-2, is DGGITQSPKYLFRKEGQNVTLSCEQNLNHDAMYWYRQDPGQGLRLIYYSQIVNDFQKGDIAEGYSVSREKKESFPLTVTSAQKNPTAFYLCASSIVPLAGTGGKVFTGELFFGEGSRLTVL.

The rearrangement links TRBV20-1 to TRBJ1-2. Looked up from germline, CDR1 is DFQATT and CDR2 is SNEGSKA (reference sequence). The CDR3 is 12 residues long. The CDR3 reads CSAKTDGDGYTF.

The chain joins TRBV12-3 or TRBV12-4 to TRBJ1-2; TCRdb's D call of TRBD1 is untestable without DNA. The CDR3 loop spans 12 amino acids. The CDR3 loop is CASSNRRQDYTF.

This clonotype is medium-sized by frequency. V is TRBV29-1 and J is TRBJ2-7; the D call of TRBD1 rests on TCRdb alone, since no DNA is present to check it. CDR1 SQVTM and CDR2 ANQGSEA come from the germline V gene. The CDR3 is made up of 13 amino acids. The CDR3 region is CSVEVRDGAEQYF.

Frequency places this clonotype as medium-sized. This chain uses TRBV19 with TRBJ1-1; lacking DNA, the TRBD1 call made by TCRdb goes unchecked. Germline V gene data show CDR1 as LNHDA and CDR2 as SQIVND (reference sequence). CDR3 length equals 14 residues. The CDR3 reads CASSKVAGNTEAFF.

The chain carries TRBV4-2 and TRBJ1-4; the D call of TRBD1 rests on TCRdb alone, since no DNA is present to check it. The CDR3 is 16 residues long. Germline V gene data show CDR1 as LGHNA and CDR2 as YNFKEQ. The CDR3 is CASSQDLGDSYEKLFF.

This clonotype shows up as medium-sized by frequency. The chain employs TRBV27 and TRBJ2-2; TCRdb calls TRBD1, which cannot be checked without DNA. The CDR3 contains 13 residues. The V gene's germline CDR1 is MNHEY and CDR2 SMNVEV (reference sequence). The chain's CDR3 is CASSPLDTGELFF.

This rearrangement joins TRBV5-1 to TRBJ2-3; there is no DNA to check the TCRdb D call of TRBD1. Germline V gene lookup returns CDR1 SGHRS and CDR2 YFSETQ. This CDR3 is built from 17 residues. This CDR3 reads CASSLEIFGGQADTQYF.

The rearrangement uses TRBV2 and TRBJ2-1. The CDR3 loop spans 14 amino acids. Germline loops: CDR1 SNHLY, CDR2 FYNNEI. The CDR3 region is CASSAGGAYNEQFF.

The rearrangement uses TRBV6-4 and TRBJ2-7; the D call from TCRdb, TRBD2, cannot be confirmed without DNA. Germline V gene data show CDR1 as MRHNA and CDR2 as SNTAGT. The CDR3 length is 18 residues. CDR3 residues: CASSECGKSGLRANEQYF.

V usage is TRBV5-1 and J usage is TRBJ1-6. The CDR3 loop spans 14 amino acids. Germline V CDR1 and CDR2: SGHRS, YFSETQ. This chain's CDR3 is CASSLAFLGSPLHF.

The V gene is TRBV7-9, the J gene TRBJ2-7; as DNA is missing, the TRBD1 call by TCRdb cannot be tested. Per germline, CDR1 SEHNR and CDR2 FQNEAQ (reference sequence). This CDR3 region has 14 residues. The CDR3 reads CASSLDRGGGEQYF.